This is a list of T cell receptor beta chains from one sample in a study of T cell responses to AZD1222 COVID-19 vaccine. Some clones are missing from TCRdb's copy, which holds only in-frame ones; the method was immunoSEQ multiplex PCR. The sample contains under 200,000 clones, around 90% of which appear only once. The sample here was peripheral blood, taken on day 0 of AZD1222 vaccination. These receptors came from an adult in good health. Each CDR3 is given with its conserved first and last residue. The D gene is left open where the match is weak.

j_gene | v_gene | d_gene | CDR3aa
TRBJ2-7 | TRBV25-1 | TRBD1 | CASSDGDRTPYEQYF
TRBJ2-2 | TRBV13 | NA | CASSLDPLRELFF
TRBJ1-2 | TRBV10-2 | TRBD1 | CASADRDYGYTF
TRBJ1-5 | TRBV6-6 | NA | CASSYEAVSNQPQHF
TRBJ1-2 | TRBV19 | NA | CASSMTGSGGLGYTF
TRBJ1-5 | TRBV6-2/TRBV6-3 | NA | CASSLTQDHQPQHF
TRBJ2-5 | TRBV10-3 | NA | CAISLADVQETQYF
TRBJ1-1 | TRBV27 | NA | CASKLLGLGTEAFF
TRBJ1-3 | TRBV11-2 | NA | CASSLTPGNTIYF
TRBJ2-7 | TRBV23-1 | NA | CASSQSWGFSRYEQYF
TRBJ2-7 | TRBV12-3/TRBV12-4 | TRBD2 | CASSLGLAYEQYF
TRBJ1-5 | TRBV15 | TRBD1 | CATSRDPGTGANQPQHF
TRBJ1-2 | TRBV6-4 | NA | CASSDSPDNPDYGYTF
TRBJ1-4 | TRBV7-8 | NA | CASSVGGVGTNEKLFF
TRBJ2-5 | TRBV11-3 | NA | CASSFGAWETQYF
TRBJ1-6 | TRBV27 | TRBD1 | CASSPRTGNYNSPLHF
TRBJ1-2 | TRBV15 | NA | CATSTGDNYGYTF
TRBJ2-2 | TRBV28 | TRBD1 | CASSWANGDRAPGELFF